These T cell receptor beta chains were read from a single sample in a study of cytomegalovirus exposure and HLA in healthy donors. Sequencing used immunoSEQ multiplex PCR; TCRdb keeps in-frame clones, though not all of them. Of 100,000 to 150,000 clones in the sample, about 80% were seen once. Sequencing used PBMCs. Source of these receptors: a man aged 18 to 35 in good health and CMV-seronegative. CDR3s include the opening cysteine and the closing phenylalanine or tryptophan. A D gene is named only where the DNA matches it firmly. Expanded clones get a size class; other rows say once, few or many, or leave the size out.

clone_size j_call v_call d_call cdr3_aa cdr3_nt
. TRBJ2-7 TRBV5-6 . CASSPAHGGANYEQYF TGTGCCAGCAGCCCCGCCCATGGGGGGGCTAACTACGAGCAGTACTTC
. TRBJ1-2 TRBV21-1 . CASSKEGREDGYTF TGTGCCAGCAGCAAAGAAGGAAGGGAGGATGGCTACACCTTC
. TRBJ1-5 TRBV2 . CASKAEGSYSNQPQHF TGTGCCAGCAAGGCCGAGGGCTCCTATAGCAATCAGCCCCAGCATTTT
. TRBJ1-4 TRBV7-9 TRBD1 CASSPPGQGNEKLFF TGTGCCAGCAGCCCGCCGGGACAGGGTAATGAAAAACTGTTTTTT
. TRBJ1-3 TRBV2 . CASRASGNTIYF TGTGCCAGCAGGGCCTCCGGAAACACCATATATTTT
. TRBJ1-5 TRBV29-1 . CSASDPQRGQPQHF TGCAGCGCTTCGGACCCTCAAAGGGGTCAGCCCCAGCATTTT
once TRBJ2-2 TRBV11-2 TRBD1 CASSFGQGITGELFF TGTGCCAGCAGCTTTGGACAGGGGATCACCGGGGAGCTGTTTTTT
once TRBJ1-6 TRBV7-2 . CASSLGGGESPLHF TGTGCCAGCAGCCTAGGGGGAGGGGAATCACCCCTCCACTTT
. TRBJ1-1 TRBV6-5 . CASSLGSGYTEAFF TGTGCCAGCAGTTTAGGGAGTGGGTATACTGAAGCTTTCTTT
. TRBJ1-1 TRBV18 TRBD1 CASSPLNRGKHRTEAFF TGTGCCAGCTCACCACTTAACAGGGGGAAGCATCGCACTGAAGCTTTCTTT
. TRBJ2-2 TRBV9 TRBD2 CASSPRTSGNTGELFF TGTGCCAGCAGCCCCCGGACTAGCGGGAACACCGGGGAGCTGTTTTTT
. TRBJ1-2 TRBV7-2 TRBD1 CASSARQGESYGYTF TGTGCCAGCAGCGCCCGACAGGGGGAAAGCTATGGCTACACCTTC
. TRBJ1-5 TRBV18 TRBD1 CASSDRGQVQPQHF TGTGCCAGCTCAGACAGGGGGCAGGTTCAGCCCCAGCATTTT
once TRBJ2-7 TRBV7-2 . CASSPGGGRVKDEQYF TGTGCCAGCAGCCCTGGGGGGGGCAGGGTAAAGGACGAGCAGTACTTC
once TRBJ2-3 TRBV6-1 . CASSEEAGYADTQYF TGTGCCAGCAGTGAAGAGGCAGGGTACGCAGATACGCAGTATTTT
. TRBJ1-6 TRBV4-1 . CASSRPPGQGLAPLHF TGCGCCAGCAGCCGCCCCCCTGGGCAGGGTTTAGCACCCCTCCACTTT
once TRBJ2-7 TRBV5-1 TRBD2 CASSMGLAGGPPYEQYF TGCGCCAGCAGCATGGGACTAGCGGGGGGCCCTCCCTACGAGCAGTACTTC
. TRBJ2-7 TRBV2 TRBD1 CASSDSSRQGFSSYEQYF TGTGCCAGCAGCGACAGCTCTCGACAGGGGTTTTCCTCCTACGAGCAGTACTTC
. TRBJ1-1 TRBV5-1 . CASSSGFLRNTEAFF TGCGCCAGCAGCTCGGGATTCCTAAGGAACACTGAAGCTTTCTTT
once TRBJ2-5 TRBV4-2 TRBD2 CASSTTSGDQYF TGTGCCAGCAGCACGACTAGCGGGGACCAGTACTTC
. TRBJ2-1 TRBV5-1 . CASSLKVLEGSIGNEQFF TGCGCCAGCAGCTTGAAGGTGTTGGAGGGGTCAATTGGGAATGAGCAGTTCTTC
once TRBJ2-7 TRBV23-1 TRBD1 CASSHRDSSYEQYF TGCGCCAGCAGCCATCGGGACAGCTCCTACGAGCAGTACTTC
. TRBJ1-5 TRBV19 . CASSIEGGINQPQHF TGTGCCAGTAGTATAGAAGGGGGTATCAATCAGCCCCAGCATTTT
. TRBJ2-7 TRBV18 . CASSPGHMYEQYF TGTGCCAGCTCACCGGGACATATGTACGAGCAGTACTTC
. TRBJ1-6 TRBV27 TRBD1 CASSLTGGHNSPLHF TGTGCCAGCAGTTTAACAGGGGGCCATAATTCACCCCTCCACTTT
few TRBJ1-5 TRBV28 . CASSMGGRNQPQHF TGTGCCAGCAGTATGGGGGGTCGTAATCAGCCCCAGCATTTT
. TRBJ1-5 TRBV11-2 . CASSSAGGNQPQHF TGTGCCAGCAGCTCTGCGGGGGGCAATCAGCCCCAGCATTTT
. TRBJ2-5 TRBV18 . CASSRSTSQETQYF TGTGCCAGCTCACGATCGACAAGCCAAGAGACCCAGTACTTC
. TRBJ2-1 TRBV15 . CATSRDDEQFF TGTGCCACCAGCAGAGACGATGAGCAGTTCTTC
few TRBJ2-1 TRBV11-3 TRBD2 CASSLKLAGTYNEQFF TGTGCCAGCAGCTTAAAGCTAGCGGGGACCTACAATGAGCAGTTCTTC
. TRBJ1-2 TRBV10-3 . CAISESGGAIGYTF TGTGCCATCAGTGAGTCAGGGGGGGCGATTGGCTACACCTTC
. TRBJ2-1 TRBV7-7 . CASSLAPFGSSYNEQFF TGTGCCAGCAGCTTAGCCCCCTTTGGGAGCTCCTACAATGAGCAGTTCTTC
once TRBJ2-3 TRBV9 TRBD2 CASSVPGSSGGDPDTQYF TGTGCCAGCAGCGTCCCAGGGAGTAGCGGGGGGGACCCAGATACGCAGTATTTT
once TRBJ2-1 TRBV9 TRBD2 CASSVGGTTYNEQFF TGTGCCAGCAGCGTGGGAGGGACTACCTACAATGAGCAGTTCTTC
. TRBJ2-7 TRBV2 . CASSRQVYYEQYF TGTGCCAGCAGCCGACAGGTATACTACGAGCAGTACTTC
. TRBJ2-7 TRBV2 TRBD2 CASSAPGLASYEQYF TGTGCCAGCAGTGCTCCGGGACTAGCGTCGTACGAGCAGTACTTC
few TRBJ1-2 TRBV19 TRBD1 CASSIADREYGYTF TGTGCCAGTAGTATAGCTGACAGGGAGTATGGCTACACCTTC
. TRBJ2-7 TRBV4-3 TRBD1 CASSLGQGYEQYF TGCGCCAGCAGCTTAGGACAGGGCTACGAGCAGTACTTC
. TRBJ1-1 TRBV6-6 TRBD1 CASSYGQGSNTEAFF TGTGCCAGCAGTTATGGACAGGGCTCGAACACTGAAGCTTTCTTT
. TRBJ2-7 TRBV4-1 TRBD1 CASSVRQGAGEQYF TGCGCCAGCAGCGTAAGACAGGGGGCAGGCGAGCAGTACTTC
. TRBJ2-7 TRBV5-1 TRBD1 CASTDRGGFKGEQYF TGCGCCAGCACAGACAGGGGAGGTTTTAAGGGCGAGCAGTACTTC
few TRBJ1-4 TRBV15 . CATSRDTTGEKLFF TGTGCCACCAGCAGAGATACAACGGGGGAAAAACTGTTTTTT
. TRBJ1-5 TRBV2 . CASSVDRLQPQHF TGTGCCAGCAGTGTTGACAGGCTACAGCCCCAGCATTTT
. TRBJ1-5 TRBV7-3 . CASSPRGSNQPQHF TGTGCCAGCAGCCCAAGGGGCAGCAATCAGCCCCAGCATTTT
. TRBJ1-6 TRBV19 TRBD1 CASNLWGTENSPLHF TGTGCCAGTAACCTTTGGGGGACAGAGAATTCACCCCTCCACTTT
. TRBJ1-1 TRBV13 . CASSNFQQGTTEAFF TGTGCCAGCAGCAATTTTCAACAGGGAACGACTGAAGCTTTCTTT
. TRBJ2-3 TRBV9 TRBD1 CASSKDRGSTDTQYF TGTGCCAGCAGCAAGGACAGGGGAAGCACAGATACGCAGTATTTT
. TRBJ2-5 TRBV9 TRBD2 CASSPGGAGDPYQETQYF TGTGCCAGCAGCCCAGGAGGGGCGGGGGACCCGTACCAAGAGACCCAGTACTTC
. TRBJ2-7 TRBV6-5 . CASSPLGSNYEQYF TGTGCCAGCAGTCCCCTGGGCTCGAACTACGAGCAGTACTTC
. TRBJ1-2 TRBV9 . CASSVGGSANYGYTF TGTGCCAGCAGCGTAGGGGGCAGTGCTAACTATGGCTACACCTTC
. TRBJ2-7 TRBV11-2 . CASSPVRGPTYEQYF TGTGCCAGCAGCCCAGTCAGGGGTCCTACCTACGAGCAGTACTTC
. TRBJ2-7 TRBV27 . CASSTGTTPVEQYF TGTGCCAGCAGCACAGGGACTACCCCGGTCGAGCAGTACTTC
. TRBJ1-2 TRBV15 . CATSRGGQLYGYTF TGTGCCACCAGCAGAGGAGGACAGCTCTATGGCTACACCTTC